The 12 T cell receptor beta chains reported below all come from one sample, sequenced in a study of blood T cell repertoires in COVID-19. Some clones are missing from TCRdb's copy, which holds only in-frame ones; the method was immunoSEQ multiplex PCR. In the table there are about 200,000 clones, about 85% of which are singletons. The sample was peripheral blood. These receptors all stem from a woman of 80 years or more with acute or convalescent COVID-19.

The chain couples TRBV6-5 to TRBJ2-4, with D maybe TRBD1 (6 bases). Trimming pared 6 bases from V and 1 base from J, leaving 10 bases between. Germline values: CDR1 MNHEY, CDR2 SVGAGI. This CDR3 has 14 residues. The CDR3 nucleotides read TGTGCCAGCAGCCCCCAGGGGGCCAAAAACATTCAGTACTTC. This translates into CASSPQGAKNIQYF.

The genes are TRBV10-2 and TRBJ1-1; possibly TRBD1 for D (5 bases). Trimming removed 4 bases at V and 4 bases at J, with 13 bases between. CDR3 length: 14 amino acids. Germline-derived CDR1 and CDR2 are WSHSY and SAAADI. As DNA, the CDR3 is TGCGCCAGCAGTGCAGGGAGGGCTGGCACTGAAGCTTTCTTT. As protein: CASSAGRAGTEAFF.

The rearrangement uses TRBV30 and TRBJ1-2; no reliable D call. The V gene's germline CDR1 is GTSNPN and CDR2 SVGIG (reference sequence). Trimming took 4 bases from V and 6 from J, leaving 18 bases between them. The CDR3 loop spans 14 amino acids. The chain's CDR3 is CAWTLLDRGNGYTF. CDR3 DNA sequence: TGTGCCTGGACCCTCCTCGACCGGGGTAATGGCTACACCTTC.

This chain uses TRBV28 with TRBJ1-1; D is unresolved. Trimming stripped 7 bases from V and 1 base from J, with 13 bases between. Germline-derived CDR1 and CDR2 are MDHEN and SYDVKM. The CDR3 runs 14 residues. For the CDR3, the DNA is TGTGCCAGCACCCCTCCCCGGGGGAACACTGAAGCTTTCTTT. It specifies CASTPPRGNTEAFF. Full variable domain (outside the CDR3, taken from reference TRBV28 and TRBJ1-1): DVKVTQSSRYLVKRTGEKVFLECVQDMDHENMFWYRQDPGLGLRLIYFSYDVKMKEKGDIPEGYSVSREKKERFSLILESASTNQTSMYLCASTPPRGNTEAFFGQGTRLTVV.

This clone was observed once. J is TRBJ1-5 and V is TRBV2; possibly TRBD1 for D (5 bases). The CDR3 covers 16 residues. V was pared by 8 bases and J by 0 bases, with 17 bases between. CDR1 SNHLY and CDR2 FYNNEI come from the germline V gene. The CDR3 bases are TGTGCCAGCGGGGGGAGGGCTTCAAATAGCAATCAGCCCCAGCATTTT. Amino acid sequence: CASGGRASNSNQPQHF.

The chain combines TRBV2 with TRBJ2-2; 8 bases agree with TRBD1. Germline values: CDR1 SNHLY, CDR2 FYNNEI. The CDR3 has 15 amino acids. V lost 7 bases and J lost 2; bases outside the gene matches: 6. The CDR3, as DNA: TGTGCCAGCATTTACGACAGGGGAAACACCGGGGAGCTGTTTTTT. Its translation is CASIYDRGNTGELFF. The whole variable domain, filled in from reference TRBV2 and TRBJ2-2, reads EPEVTQTPSHQVTQMGQEVILRCVPISNHLYFYWYRQILGQKVEFLVSFYNNEISEKSEIFDDQFSVERPDGSNFTLKIRSTKLEDSAMYFCASIYDRGNTGELFFGEGSRLTVL.

A word on this clone: The same CDR3 also results from other DNA sequences found in this sample. This rearrangement joins TRBV5-1 to TRBJ1-1; maybe TRBD1 (6 bases). Trimming removed 3 bases from V and 1 base from J, with 10 bases in between. Germline assignment: CDR1 SGHRS and CDR2 YFSETQ. The CDR3 covers 14 residues. CDR3 sequence: CASSSQGQNTEAFF. CDR3 coding DNA: TGCGCCAGCAGCTCCCAGGGGCAGAACACTGAAGCTTTCTTT.

This chain joins TRBV30 and TRBJ1-6; no firm D call. Per germline, CDR1 GTSNPN and CDR2 SVGIG (reference sequence). Trimming took off 1 base at V and 3 bases at J, with 16 bases between the two ends. There are 17 residues in the CDR3. The CDR3 nucleotides read TGTGCCTGGAGTGCCGGGTCCAAAGGAAGCTATAATTCACCCCTCCACTTT. The encoded protein is CAWSAGSKGSYNSPLHF.

The chain couples TRBV6-2 or TRBV6-3 to TRBJ2-1, with TRBD1 as a possible D gene (6 bases). Germline CDR1 reads MNHEY; CDR2 reads SVGEGT. V lost 0 bases and J lost 0, with 6 bases in between. This CDR3 comprises 15 residues. In DNA form, the CDR3 reads TGTGCCAGCAGTTACTCGGGACACTCCTACAATGAGCAGTTCTTC. Its protein product is CASSYSGHSYNEQFF.

The chain uses TRBV6-5 and TRBJ2-3, with D possibly being TRBD2 (6 bases). The CDR3 has 15 amino acids. Germline CDR1 and CDR2: MNHEY and SVGAGI. V lost 6 bases and J lost 3, with 16 bases in between. CDR3 DNA sequence: TGTGCCAGCAGAGGATGGAGGGGTGCTACAGATACGCAGTATTTT. This encodes CASRGWRGATDTQYF.

The CDR3 is CASSSLLGSGRRETQYF. The CDR3 region has the DNA TGTGCCAGCAGTTCCCTATTGGGTAGCGGGAGAAGAGAGACCCAGTACTTC. The V call is TRBV27, the J call TRBJ2-5; TRBD2 matches at 9 bases. The CDR3 covers 17 residues. Trimming removed 4 bases from V and 4 bases from J; junction bases left unmatched: 13. Germline CDR1 is MNHEY and CDR2 is SMNVEV (reference sequence).

The chain links TRBV5-1 to TRBJ1-6, with D perhaps matching TRBD1 (6 bases). V was clipped by 0 bases and J by 8 bases, with 9 bases between them. Germline V gene lookup returns CDR1 SGHRS and CDR2 YFSETQ. The CDR3 runs 14 residues. For the CDR3, the DNA is TGCGCCAGCAGCTTGGGTCCAGGGGATTCACCCCTCCACTTT. Its translation: CASSLGPGDSPLHF.